The sequence of this TCR beta chain was determined in a study of cytomegalovirus exposure and HLA in healthy donors. Both 60 Vbeta primers and 13 Jbeta primers went into the PCR. The repertoire was sequenced with immunoSEQ multiplex PCR; TCRdb's copy has only in-frame clones and lacks some. The sample has roughly 200,000 clones; around four fifths are singletons. The length of the CDR3 is 15 residues. J was trimmed by 9 bases and V by 4 bases; bases with no gene match: 13. Germline loops: CDR1 SQVTM, CDR2 ANQGSEA. The TCR comes from a woman between 40 and 50 years old in good health and CMV-seronegative. The sequencing input was PBMCs. The chain joins TRBV29-1 to TRBJ2-2, with TRBD1 matching 8 bases. The CDR3 DNA reads as TGCAGCGTTGGTGGGCGGACAGGGACCCCTAGGGAGCTGTTTTTT. This translates into CSVGGRTGTPRELFF.